The 10 T cell receptor beta chains presented below share a single source sample, sequenced in a study of T cell repertoires in cytomegalovirus infection. TCRdb independently ran MiXCR on the reads; one entry per CDR3 protein. Among about 300,000 distinct CDR3 sequences, roughly a tenth were seen once, and the ten largest hold 2% to 3%. The sequenced sample was PBMCs. These receptors all come from a human donor in good health (CMV status not recorded). Some clones in this sample may be carry-over from other donors' samples.

This clonotype was detected ten times or more. CDR3 nucleotides: TGTGCCAGCAGCTTAAGGACCACCACAGATACGCAGTATTTT. Its protein product is CASSLRTTTDTQYF. V usage is TRBV7-6 and J usage is TRBJ2-3; D is undetermined. CDR1 SGHVS and CDR2 FNYEAQ come from the germline V gene. The CDR3 totals 14 residues. V was shortened by 2 bases and J by 2 bases, with 8 bases between the two germline ends. Complete variable domain (other parts from reference TRBV7-6 and TRBJ2-3): GAGVSQSPRYKVTKRGQDVALRCDPISGHVSLYWYRQALGQGPEFLTYFNYEAQQDKSGLPNDRFSAERPEGSISTLTIQRTEQRDSAMYRCASSLRTTTDTQYFGPGTRLTVL.

In this sample, this clonotype turned up many times. CDR3 loop: CASSDRGEWSPLHF. The CDR3, as DNA: TGTGCCAGCAGTGACCGGGGTGAGTGGTCACCCCTCCACTTT. V and J are TRBV28 and TRBJ1-6; D is uncertain. V lost 5 bases to trimming and J lost 10 bases, with 15 bases between them. This CDR3 comprises 14 residues. Per the germline V gene, CDR1 is MDHEN and CDR2 is SYDVKM.

J is TRBJ2-5 and V is TRBV20-1; 9 bases match TRBD2. With 6 bases clipped from V and 0 bases from J, the junction kept 8 bases outside the gene matches. In germline, CDR1 is DFQATT, CDR2 SNEGSKA (reference sequence). This CDR3 is built from 15 residues. The CDR3 sequence: CSAPRLAAYQETQYF. CDR3 nucleotides: TGCAGTGCCCCACGACTAGCGGCGTACCAAGAGACCCAGTACTTC.

V and J are TRBV2 and TRBJ2-5; D may be TRBD1 (6 bases). Trimming stripped 6 bases from V and 2 bases from J, with 13 bases between. Germline V lookup: CDR1 SNHLY, CDR2 FYNNEI. The CDR3 runs to 14 residues. The CDR3 protein is CASSDGTRQETQYF. Here the CDR3 DNA reads TGTGCCAGCAGCGATGGGACAAGACAAGAGACCCAGTACTTC.

The chain combines TRBV7-4 with TRBJ2-2; 8 bases match TRBD1. This CDR3 has 15 amino acids. Germline lookup yields CDR1 SGHVT and CDR2 SQSDAQ. The ends lost 2 bases at V and 4 bases at J; junction bases unmatched: 3. This CDR3 is CASSLPGQGTGELFF. For the CDR3, the DNA is TGTGCCAGCAGCTTACCCGGACAGGGCACCGGGGAGCTGTTTTTT.

The sample holds many counts of this clonotype. The chain links TRBV12-3 or TRBV12-4 to TRBJ2-7; tentatively, D is TRBD1 or TRBD2 (5 bases each). The V end was cut by 6 bases, the J end by 2 bases, with 20 bases between. This CDR3 contains 16 residues. CDR3 nucleotide sequence: TGTGCCAGCAGGGCCTCCGGGACCGCTGGCCCCTACGAGCAGTACTTC. Its translation is CASRASGTAGPYEQYF.

Details on this clonotype: One base away lies a much larger clone, so this may be a sequencing read error. The chain employs TRBV7-6 and TRBJ2-1; 10 nucleotides agree with TRBD2. This CDR3 is 15 amino acids long. Germline CDR1 SGHVS, CDR2 FNYEAQ. The CDR3 protein is CANSFTSGGAHEQFF. In DNA, the CDR3 is TGTGCCAACAGCTTTACGAGCGGGGGGGCGCATGAGCAGTTCTTC.

This clonotype was picked up many times. The genes are TRBV7-9 and TRBJ1-3; a possible D gene is TRBD1 (6 bases). The length of the CDR3 is 14 residues. The V gene lost 5 bases and the J gene lost 15 bases, with 23 bases spanning the gap. Germline V gene lookup returns CDR1 SEHNR and CDR2 FQNEAQ (reference sequence). The CDR3 sequence: CASSPPGQPPVRYF. CDR3 sequence (DNA): TGTGCCAGCAGCCCCCCGGGACAACCTCCGGTGCGATATTTT.

Ten or more counts support this clonotype. The chain recombines TRBV11-2 with TRBJ2-5; TRBD2 matches 8 bases. V gave up 4 bases and J gave up 3 bases; unmatched junction bases: 10. The CDR3 totals 16 residues. CDR1 SGHAT and CDR2 FQNNGV come from the germline V gene. The CDR3 loop reads CASSSIRGGRKETQYF. The CDR3 nucleotides are TGTGCCAGCAGCTCAATCCGGGGGGGTAGGAAAGAGACCCAGTACTTC.

The gene calls are TRBV27 and TRBJ2-3, with a weak D call TRBD1 (6 bases). Per the germline V gene, CDR1 is MNHEY and CDR2 is SMNVEV (reference sequence). The CDR3 spans 15 residues. Trimming pared 3 bases from V and 0 bases from J, leaving 10 bases between. This CDR3 is CASSLGDRSTDTQYF. CDR3 sequence (DNA): TGTGCCAGCAGTTTGGGCGACAGGAGCACAGATACGCAGTATTTT.